These T cell receptor beta chains were read from a single sample in a study of blood T cell repertoires in COVID-19. The assay was immunoSEQ multiplex PCR, and TCRdb's table has in-frame clones only and misses some. The sample consists of 300,000 to 400,000 clones, 90% of them appearing once. Sequencing was done on a sample of PBMCs or T cells enriched from blood (not recorded which). Receptors originate from a woman under 40 who had been exposed to COVID-19. Each CDR3 is given with its conserved first and last residue. Fields, in order: D gene, clone size, V gene, J gene, CDR3 protein, CDR3 DNA. D genes are given only for firm matches. Only some rows state a clone size, as once, few, many or a class for expanded clones.

d_gene: -; abundance: -; v_gene: TRBV12-3/TRBV12-4; j_gene: TRBJ1-1; CDR3aa: CASSAGLSEAFF; CDR3nt: TGTGCCAGCAGTGCGGGACTCTCTGAAGCTTTCTTT
d_gene: -; abundance: -; v_gene: TRBV25-1; j_gene: TRBJ1-3; CDR3aa: CASSDALSGNTIYF; CDR3nt: TGTGCCAGCAGTGACGCGCTCTCTGGAAACACCATATATTTT
d_gene: TRBD1; abundance: -; v_gene: TRBV6-5; j_gene: TRBJ1-5; CDR3aa: CASNPDRVLGQPQHF; CDR3nt: TGTGCCAGCAACCCCGACAGGGTCTTAGGTCAGCCCCAGCATTTT
d_gene: TRBD1; abundance: few; v_gene: TRBV5-1; j_gene: TRBJ2-2; CDR3aa: CASSLQGQGASGELFF; CDR3nt: TGCGCCAGCAGCTTGCAGGGGCAGGGGGCCTCCGGGGAGCTGTTTTTT
d_gene: -; abundance: few; v_gene: TRBV5-1; j_gene: TRBJ2-7; CDR3aa: CASGPGDRSYEQYF; CDR3nt: TGCGCCAGCGGACCAGGGGACCGCTCCTACGAGCAGTACTTC
d_gene: TRBD1; abundance: -; v_gene: TRBV2; j_gene: TRBJ1-4; CDR3aa: CASTRQGNEKLFF; CDR3nt: TGTGCCAGCACCCGACAGGGGAATGAAAAACTGTTTTTT
d_gene: TRBD1; abundance: once; v_gene: TRBV3-1/TRBV3-2; j_gene: TRBJ1-2; CDR3aa: CASSQAQGAPYGYTF; CDR3nt: TGTGCCAGCAGCCAAGCCCAGGGGGCCCCTTATGGCTACACCTTC
d_gene: TRBD1; abundance: -; v_gene: TRBV3-1/TRBV3-2; j_gene: TRBJ1-6; CDR3aa: CASSGRGTASVPLHF; CDR3nt: TGTGCCAGCAGCGGACGAGGGACAGCTTCCGTACCCCTCCACTTT
d_gene: TRBD1; abundance: -; v_gene: TRBV5-6; j_gene: TRBJ1-6; CDR3aa: CASSRDRGSPLHF; CDR3nt: TGTGCCAGCAGCCGGGACAGGGGTTCACCCCTCCACTTT
d_gene: -; abundance: -; v_gene: TRBV6-6; j_gene: TRBJ1-1; CDR3aa: CASSNREAFF; CDR3nt: TGTGCCAGCAGTAACAGGGAAGCTTTCTTT
d_gene: TRBD1; abundance: -; v_gene: TRBV9; j_gene: TRBJ1-4; CDR3aa: CASSEGTDSTNEKLFF; CDR3nt: TGTGCCAGCAGCGAAGGGACAGACTCAACTAATGAAAAACTGTTTTTT
d_gene: TRBD1; abundance: -; v_gene: TRBV28; j_gene: TRBJ1-1; CDR3aa: CASSAEGQGDTEAFF; CDR3nt: TGTGCCAGCAGTGCGGAGGGACAGGGGGACACTGAAGCTTTCTTT
d_gene: TRBD1; abundance: -; v_gene: TRBV6-5; j_gene: TRBJ1-2; CDR3aa: CASSSGQGHGYTF; CDR3nt: TGTGCCAGCAGCTCCGGACAGGGGCATGGCTACACCTTC
d_gene: -; abundance: once; v_gene: TRBV24-1; j_gene: TRBJ2-3; CDR3aa: CATSDPRGRGADTDTQYF; CDR3nt: TGTGCCACCAGTGATCCCAGGGGTCGGGGGGCAGACACAGATACGCAGTATTTT
d_gene: -; abundance: -; v_gene: TRBV7-8; j_gene: TRBJ1-2; CDR3aa: CASSLGQKNYGYTF; CDR3nt: TGTGCCAGCAGCTTAGGACAGAAGAACTATGGCTACACCTTC
d_gene: -; abundance: -; v_gene: TRBV7-3; j_gene: TRBJ1-6; CDR3aa: CASSLGSRYNSPLHF; CDR3nt: TGTGCCAGCAGCTTAGGGTCCAGGTATAATTCACCCCTCCACTTT
d_gene: -; abundance: -; v_gene: TRBV2; j_gene: TRBJ2-5; CDR3aa: CASSDSQETQYF; CDR3nt: TGTGCCAGCAGTGACAGCCAAGAGACCCAGTACTTC
d_gene: -; abundance: -; v_gene: TRBV24-1; j_gene: TRBJ2-4; CDR3aa: CATSLGGIQYF; CDR3nt: TGTGCCACCAGTCTCGGGGGCATTCAGTACTTC
d_gene: -; abundance: few; v_gene: TRBV2; j_gene: TRBJ2-2; CDR3aa: CASSEVDTGELFF; CDR3nt: TGTGCCAGCAGTGAAGTCGACACCGGGGAGCTGTTTTTT
d_gene: TRBD2; abundance: once; v_gene: TRBV5-1; j_gene: TRBJ2-7; CDR3aa: CASSLSTSVSYEQYF; CDR3nt: TGCGCCAGCAGCTTGTCAACTAGCGTTTCCTACGAGCAGTACTTC
d_gene: TRBD2; abundance: -; v_gene: TRBV7-9; j_gene: TRBJ2-1; CDR3aa: CASTKRTSGGFNEQFF; CDR3nt: TGTGCCAGCACCAAAAGGACTAGCGGGGGGTTCAATGAGCAGTTCTTC
d_gene: TRBD1; abundance: -; v_gene: TRBV6-5; j_gene: TRBJ1-2; CDR3aa: CASSYLGQGNYGYTF; CDR3nt: TGTGCCAGCAGTTACCTTGGACAGGGCAACTATGGCTACACCTTC
d_gene: TRBD1; abundance: -; v_gene: TRBV7-6; j_gene: TRBJ1-2; CDR3aa: CASSPRDRGSYGYTF; CDR3nt: TGTGCCAGCAGCCCCCGGGACAGGGGTAGCTATGGCTACACCTTC
d_gene: TRBD1; abundance: -; v_gene: TRBV6-4; j_gene: TRBJ1-1; CDR3aa: CASSAGTGWNTEAFF; CDR3nt: TGTGCCAGCAGTGCCGGGACAGGGTGGAACACTGAAGCTTTCTTT
d_gene: TRBD1; abundance: -; v_gene: TRBV4-1; j_gene: TRBJ1-2; CDR3aa: CASSQAGDRGDYGYTF; CDR3nt: TGCGCCAGCAGCCAAGCCGGGGACAGGGGCGACTATGGCTACACCTTC
d_gene: TRBD1; abundance: few; v_gene: TRBV11-3; j_gene: TRBJ1-1; CDR3aa: CASSPGTENTEAFF; CDR3nt: TGTGCCAGCAGCCCGGGGACAGAGAACACTGAAGCTTTCTTT
d_gene: -; abundance: -; v_gene: TRBV15; j_gene: TRBJ2-1; CDR3aa: CATSRVREPREQFF; CDR3nt: TGTGCCACCAGCAGAGTCCGGGAGCCGCGTGAGCAGTTCTTC
d_gene: TRBD1; abundance: -; v_gene: TRBV13; j_gene: TRBJ1-4; CDR3aa: CASSSAGTGNEKLFF; CDR3nt: TGTGCCAGCAGCTCTGCCGGGACAGGGAATGAAAAACTGTTTTTT
d_gene: TRBD2; abundance: -; v_gene: TRBV9; j_gene: TRBJ2-3; CDR3aa: CASSVLGGGVTDTQYF; CDR3nt: TGTGCCAGCAGCGTACTTGGCGGGGGGGTCACAGATACGCAGTATTTT
d_gene: -; abundance: -; v_gene: TRBV7-9; j_gene: TRBJ2-2; CDR3aa: CASSTLNTGELFF; CDR3nt: TGTGCCAGCAGCACCCTAAACACCGGGGAGCTGTTTTTT
d_gene: TRBD1; abundance: -; v_gene: TRBV14; j_gene: TRBJ1-1; CDR3aa: CASSLGQGAGEAFF; CDR3nt: TGTGCCAGCAGCCTGGGACAGGGGGCTGGTGAAGCTTTCTTT
d_gene: -; abundance: -; v_gene: TRBV28; j_gene: TRBJ1-2; CDR3aa: CASSFFGEGYGYTF; CDR3nt: TGTGCCAGCAGTTTCTTCGGGGAGGGCTATGGCTACACCTTC
d_gene: TRBD1; abundance: -; v_gene: TRBV7-6; j_gene: TRBJ1-5; CDR3aa: CASSSRQGESNQPQHF; CDR3nt: TGTGCCAGCAGCTCCCGACAGGGGGAGAGCAATCAGCCCCAGCATTTT
d_gene: -; abundance: -; v_gene: TRBV2; j_gene: TRBJ1-2; CDR3aa: CASSDRPQGGYTF; CDR3nt: TGTGCCAGCAGTGATCGCCCCCAGGGAGGCTACACCTTC
d_gene: -; abundance: -; v_gene: TRBV5-1; j_gene: TRBJ1-3; CDR3aa: CASSLIPTGLSGNTIYF; CDR3nt: TGCGCCAGCAGCTTGATCCCAACAGGCCTCTCTGGAAACACCATATATTTT
d_gene: -; abundance: few; v_gene: TRBV29-1; j_gene: TRBJ1-4; CDR3aa: CSVRGSNEKLFF; CDR3nt: TGCAGCGTTAGAGGTTCTAATGAAAAACTGTTTTTT
d_gene: -; abundance: -; v_gene: TRBV7-9; j_gene: TRBJ1-2; CDR3aa: CASSLALGHYGYTF; CDR3nt: TGTGCCAGCAGCTTAGCGCTGGGGCACTATGGCTACACCTTC
d_gene: -; abundance: -; v_gene: TRBV6-5; j_gene: TRBJ1-2; CDR3aa: CASSYGREWGYTF; CDR3nt: TGTGCCAGCAGTTACGGCAGGGAATGGGGCTACACCTTC
d_gene: TRBD2; abundance: -; v_gene: TRBV2; j_gene: TRBJ2-7; CDR3aa: CASSAGTSGGAYYEQYF; CDR3nt: TGTGCCAGCAGCGCCGGGACTAGCGGGGGGGCCTACTACGAGCAGTACTTC
d_gene: TRBD1; abundance: few; v_gene: TRBV4-1; j_gene: TRBJ1-6; CDR3aa: CASSQRDRGPTGSPLHF; CDR3nt: TGCGCCAGCAGCCAGCGGGACAGGGGGCCGACGGGGTCACCCCTCCACTTT